One and the same sample provided the 6 T cell receptor beta chains below, sequenced in a study of post-analysis software for immune sequencing data. Included in the TCR beta cDNA libraries were unique molecular identifiers. TCRdb reprocessed the PCR reads via MiXCR and lists one record per CDR3 protein. This sample yields about 810,000 distinct CDR3 sequences, of which roughly half are seen a single time; approximately 4.5% belongs to the top ten. Study-level findings and limits: Patients showed TRBV5-6, TRBV5-1 and TRBV20-1 among roughly 5 TRBV segments more frequent than in controls.

For these receptors, no antigen is known. Source material: blood. The receptors were sampled from a girl between 10 and 17 years old with multiple sclerosis.

This clonotype has just one count. The rearrangement links TRBV19 to TRBJ2-3, with D perhaps assigned TRBD1 or TRBD2 (5 bases each). Germline-derived CDR1 and CDR2 are LNHDA and SQIVND (reference sequence). V shed 2 bases and J shed 0 bases, with 9 bases lying between them. The CDR3 totals 15 residues. CDR3 sequence (DNA): TGTGCCAGTAGTATACAGGGCGGGAGCACAGATACGCAGTATTTT. Amino acid sequence: CASSIQGGSTDTQYF. The full variable domain, with the rest looked up from reference TRBV19 and TRBJ2-3, is DGGITQSPKYLFRKEGQNVTLSCEQNLNHDAMYWYRQDPGQGLRLIYYSQIVNDFQKGDIAEGYSVSREKKESFPLTVTSAQKNPTAFYLCASSIQGGSTDTQYFGPGTRLTVL.

V and J are TRBV12-5 and TRBJ2-3; 12 bases agree with TRBD1. The germline V gene has CDR1 LGHNT and CDR2 FRNRAP. The V segment lost 5 bases and the J segment 4 bases; nucleotides outside the gene matches: 4. The CDR3 sequence is 15 residues long. The CDR3 DNA reads as TGTGCTAGTGGTACCGGGACAGGGGGCCCAGATACGCAGTATTTT. This translates into CASGTGTGGPDTQYF.

V usage is TRBV4-1 and J usage is TRBJ2-7; 13 bases agree with TRBD2. V lost 0 bases, J lost 3 bases, and 5 bases stayed unmatched. This CDR3 region has 17 residues. Germline lookup yields CDR1 MGHRA and CDR2 YSYEKL. The CDR3 DNA reads TGCGCCAGCAGCCAAGATGGGACTAGCGGGGCCTGCTACGAGCAGTACTTC. It is translated as CASSQDGTSGACYEQYF.

This rearrangement joins TRBV7-2 to TRBJ2-1; the D is unclear. Germline V lookup: CDR1 SGHTA, CDR2 FQGNSA. V shed 2 bases and J shed 6 bases, with 5 bases lying between them. The CDR3 consists of 12 residues. This chain's CDR3 is CASSLKANEQFF. DNA for the CDR3: TGTGCCAGCAGCTTAAAAGCCAATGAGCAGTTCTTC.

CDR3 sequence reads: CASSLGPAGAYNEQFF. CDR3 in DNA: TGTGCCAGCAGCTTAGGTCCAGCGGGGGCCTACAATGAGCAGTTCTTC. The gene calls are TRBV7-9 and TRBJ2-1, with TRBD2 matching over 8 bases. CDR1 is SEHNR and CDR2 is FQNEAQ in the germline V gene (reference sequence). The length of the CDR3 is 16 residues. Losses at the gene ends were 1 base for V and 2 bases for J; bases not matched to a gene: 4.

This clonotype was observed a handful of times. The CDR3 reads CSARTLAGFQETQYF. The CDR3 DNA sequence: TGCAGTGCCCGGACACTAGCGGGGTTCCAAGAGACCCAGTACTTC. The chain has TRBV20-1 and TRBJ2-5; 10 bases agree with TRBD2. Germline lookup yields CDR1 DFQATT and CDR2 SNEGSKA (reference sequence). The V segment lost 6 bases and the J segment 1 base; nucleotides outside the gene matches: 8. The CDR3 contains 15 residues.